Below are 30 T cell receptor beta chains sequenced from a single sample in a study of shared clonotypes between healthy human individuals. Only in-frame clones appear in the TCRdb table, and some are missing; sequencing was by immunoSEQ multiplex PCR. The sample consists of some 510,000 clones, 79% of them appearing once. The sample taken for sequencing was PBMCs. The receptors stem from a middle-aged woman in good health. Some clones in this sample may be carry-over from other donors' samples.

This chain uses TRBV19 with TRBJ2-1, with a weak D call TRBD2 (6 bases). Germline V lookup: CDR1 LNHDA, CDR2 SQIVND (reference sequence). Trimming cost V 3 bases and J 9 bases, with 15 bases left between them. This CDR3 has 14 amino acids. CDR3 in DNA: TGTGCCAGTAGTATCGAGACGACTAGTCTTGAGCAGTTCTTC. The encoded protein is CASSIETTSLEQFF. Using reference TRBV19 and TRBJ2-1 for the parts outside the CDR3, the full variable domain is DGGITQSPKYLFRKEGQNVTLSCEQNLNHDAMYWYRQDPGQGLRLIYYSQIVNDFQKGDIAEGYSVSREKKESFPLTVTSAQKNPTAFYLCASSIETTSLEQFFGPGTRLTVL.

To note about this clone: Distinct nucleotide sequences in the sample also encode this CDR3. V usage is TRBV9 and J usage is TRBJ2-7; 7 nucleotides line up with TRBD2. The germline CDR1 and CDR2 sequences are SGDLS and YYNGEE. Trimming cost V 0 bases and J 2 bases; bases outside gene matches: 2. This CDR3 has 14 amino acids. The CDR3 DNA follows: TGTGCCAGCAGCGTAGTCGCGGGAGCCTACGAGCAGTACTTC. This encodes CASSVVAGAYEQYF.

This clone has a single count. This chain uses TRBV5-8 with TRBJ2-5; 8 positions agree with TRBD2. V dropped 5 bases and J dropped 5; count of bases not matched to a gene: 8. The CDR3 totals 14 residues. CDR1 SGHTS and CDR2 YDEGEE come from the germline V gene. Written as DNA, the CDR3 is TGTGCCAGCAGTAGCGGGATGATACGGGAGACCCAGTACTTC. Protein: CASSSGMIRETQYF.

J is TRBJ2-7 and V is TRBV10-3; the match to TRBD2 covers 7 bases. CDR1 ENHRY and CDR2 SYGVKD come from the germline V gene. This CDR3 region has 20 residues. J gave up 3 bases and V 4 bases, and 24 bases lay outside the gene matches. CDR3 sequence: CAISASYSGILREGGYEQYF. DNA of the CDR3: TGTGCCATCAGTGCCTCCTACAGCGGTATCCTGAGGGAGGGCGGCTACGAGCAGTACTTC.

The chain uses TRBV28 and TRBJ1-4, with TRBD1 identical over 9 bases. CDR3 length equals 14 residues. The ends lost 3 bases at V and 7 bases at J; junction bases unmatched: 3. In germline, CDR1 is MDHEN, CDR2 SYDVKM. The CDR3 is CASSLGDRVEKLFF. CDR3 coding DNA: TGTGCCAGCAGTTTGGGGGACAGGGTTGAAAAACTGTTTTTT.

The V and J genes are TRBV30 and TRBJ1-3, with a weak D call TRBD1 (6 bases). The CDR3 has 14 amino acids. The ends were cut back, 5 bases at V and 0 bases at J, with 11 bases in the middle. Germline V gene sequence: CDR1 GTSNPN, CDR2 SVGIG (reference sequence). The CDR3 bases are TGTGCCTGGGCCGGGACATCCTCTGGAAACACCATATATTTT. Residues: CAWAGTSSGNTIYF.

The rearrangement uses TRBV28 and TRBJ1-5; D remains unclear. The CDR3 is made up of 12 amino acids. Trimming cost V 6 bases and J 2 bases, with 5 bases left between them. Germline V gene sequence: CDR1 MDHEN, CDR2 SYDVKM. The CDR3 coding sequence is TGTGCCAGCAGAGGGCGCAATCAGCCCCAGCATTTT. This translates into CASRGRNQPQHF. Drawing the rest from reference TRBV28 and TRBJ1-5, the complete variable domain is DVKVTQSSRYLVKRTGEKVFLECVQDMDHENMFWYRQDPGLGLRLIYFSYDVKMKEKGDIPEGYSVSREKKERFSLILESASTNQTSMYLCASRGRNQPQHFGDGTRLSIL.

The chain couples TRBV6-1 to TRBJ2-7; weak D call: TRBD1 (6 bases). CDR3 length equals 15 residues. With 1 base removed from V and 2 bases from J, the gap between germline ends came to 12 bases. Germline CDR1 reads MNHNS; CDR2 reads SASEGT. The CDR3 coding sequence is TGTGCCAGCAGTGAAGTTTCAGGGGCCGCCTACGAGCAGTACTTC. It yields the protein CASSEVSGAAYEQYF.

The gene calls are TRBV5-1 and TRBJ2-6; the match to TRBD1 covers 11 bases. The CDR3 spans 17 residues. V shed 3 bases, J shed 4 bases, and the junction held 6 bases outside the gene matches. Germline lookup yields CDR1 SGHRS and CDR2 YFSETQ. The CDR3 spells CASSWTGGASGANVLTF. Here the CDR3 DNA reads TGCGCCAGCAGCTGGACAGGGGGCGCTTCAGGGGCCAACGTCCTGACTTTC.

The chain links TRBV10-2 to TRBJ2-7, with a tentative D call TRBD1 (6 bases). CDR1 is WSHSY, CDR2 SAAADI, per germline. The CDR3 extends over 12 amino acids. Deletions cut 5 bases from V and 4 bases from J, with 9 bases between. The CDR3 protein is CASSPQGYEQYF. The CDR3, as DNA: TGCGCCAGCAGTCCGCAGGGGTACGAGCAGTACTTC.

This chain joins TRBV5-4 and TRBJ1-3, with D tentatively TRBD1 (6 bases). There are 15 residues in the CDR3. Germline V CDR1 and CDR2: SGHNT, YYREEE (reference sequence). Trimming shortened V by 0 bases and J by 8 bases, and 15 bases separated the two germline ends. The CDR3 DNA reads TGTGCCAGCAGCTTGGAGGGGGGACGCGGGGACACCATATATTTT. Its translation is CASSLEGGRGDTIYF.

V is TRBV15 and J is TRBJ2-7, with TRBD1 as a possible D gene (6 bases). Germline-derived CDR1 and CDR2 are LNHNV and YYDKDF (reference sequence). The CDR3 consists of 14 residues. V was shortened by 6 bases and J by 7 bases, with 19 bases between the two germline ends. CDR3 in DNA: TGTGCCACCAGTTTGGGTCAGGGGTTGAAGGAGCAGTACTTC. Its translation is CATSLGQGLKEQYF.

The rearrangement joins TRBV2 to TRBJ2-2; D is possibly TRBD1 or TRBD2 (5 bases each). The CDR3 is 14 residues long. V lost 6 bases and J 3 bases, leaving 11 bases between the germline ends. Per the germline V gene, CDR1 is SNHLY and CDR2 is FYNNEI. CDR3 region: CASSPVGDTGELFF. DNA for the CDR3: TGTGCCAGCAGCCCGGTGGGGGACACCGGGGAGCTGTTTTTT. The whole variable domain, filled in from reference TRBV2 and TRBJ2-2, reads EPEVTQTPSHQVTQMGQEVILRCVPISNHLYFYWYRQILGQKVEFLVSFYNNEISEKSEIFDDQFSVERPDGSNFTLKIRSTKLEDSAMYFCASSPVGDTGELFFGEGSRLTVL.

The rearrangement uses TRBV29-1 and TRBJ2-5; D is unresolved. The assigned J gene may be wrong: the sequence end matches TRBJ2-7 better. Germline V lookup: CDR1 SQVTM, CDR2 ANQGSEA. CDR3 length equals 11 residues. CDR3 sequence (DNA): TGCAGCGCGACTGGTAATGGCGAGCAGTACTTC. As protein: CSATGNGEQYF.

The CDR3 protein is CASGQGEGGTQYF. The CDR3 bases are TGTGCCAGCGGACAGGGGGAGGGAGGTACGCAGTATTTT. The V gene is TRBV6-5, the J gene TRBJ2-3; 10 nucleotides line up with TRBD1. The ends lost 8 bases at V and 8 bases at J; junction bases unmatched: 7. The CDR3 contains 13 residues. The germline CDR1 and CDR2 sequences are MNHEY and SVGAGI.

The chain carries TRBV6-4 and TRBJ2-3; D is unresolved. The CDR3 is 14 amino acids. Trimming removed 4 bases at V and 2 bases at J, with 10 bases between. Germline CDR1 and CDR2: MRHNA and SNTAGT. The CDR3 loop reads CASSVEQHTDTQYF. For the CDR3, the DNA is TGTGCCAGCAGTGTTGAACAGCACACAGATACGCAGTATTTT.

The chain carries TRBV5-1 and TRBJ2-7; D possibly corresponds to TRBD2 (5 bases). The CDR3 is 13 amino acids. Looked up from germline, CDR1 is SGHRS and CDR2 is YFSETQ. V lost 6 bases, J lost 6 bases, and 16 bases lay in between. Written as DNA, the CDR3 is TGCGCCAGCACCCCGGCGGGTTACGGCGAGCAGTACTTC. It codes for CASTPAGYGEQYF.

This clone came up a few times. This chain uses TRBV7-9 with TRBJ2-5; a possible D gene is TRBD2 (5 bases). The J call may be mistaken, given a closer DNA end match to TRBJ2-7. Germline CDR1 SEHNR, CDR2 FQNEAQ (reference sequence). The CDR3 is 13 amino acids. The CDR3 coding sequence is TGTGCCAGCAGCCCCTGGGCGGAGGTCGAGCAGTACTTC. It is translated as CASSPWAEVEQYF.

V and J are TRBV27 and TRBJ1-6; D remains unclear. The CDR3 loop spans 13 amino acids. The germline V gene has CDR1 MNHEY and CDR2 SMNVEV (reference sequence). The V end lost 5 bases, the J end lost 11 bases, and 13 bases lay between the germline ends. The CDR3 here is CASSPDLSTPLHF. The DNA of the CDR3 is TGTGCCAGCAGTCCCGACCTGTCAACACCCCTCCACTTT.

This clone has only a few counts. The chain carries TRBV6-1 and TRBJ1-2, with TRBD1 matching over 7 bases. The ends lost 0 bases at V and 6 bases at J; junction bases unmatched: 4. The CDR3 runs to 14 residues. Per germline, CDR1 MNHNS and CDR2 SASEGT. The CDR3 sequence is CASSEAGQGDGYTF. CDR3 nucleotide sequence: TGTGCCAGCAGTGAAGCCGGCCAGGGGGATGGCTACACCTTC.

A remark on this clone: Other nucleotide sequences from this sample produce the same CDR3. The chain is built from TRBV7-8 and TRBJ2-3, with D unresolved. The V end was cut by 3 bases, the J end by 2 bases, with 3 bases between. CDR3 length: 12 residues. The germline gives CDR1 SGHVS, CDR2 FQNEAQ. The CDR3: CASSFSTDTQYF. The CDR3 DNA follows: TGTGCCAGCAGCTTCTCCACAGATACGCAGTATTTT.

This clone was counted once. The chain joins TRBV29-1 to TRBJ2-7; D might be TRBD1 (6 bases). Germline-derived CDR1 and CDR2 are SQVTM and ANQGSEA. The CDR3 length is 12 residues. The V and J ends lost 4 bases and 7 bases respectively, with 14 bases between them. The CDR3: CSVVGQGWEQYF. DNA for the CDR3: TGCAGCGTTGTGGGGCAGGGGTGGGAGCAGTACTTC.

The gene calls are TRBV6-5 and TRBJ2-1; TRBD2 matches 7 bases. This CDR3 has 15 amino acids. In germline, CDR1 is MNHEY, CDR2 SVGAGI. V lost 0 bases to trimming and J lost 5 bases; unmatched junction nucleotides: 4. The CDR3 loop is CASSYSKGTNNEQFF. DNA of the CDR3: TGTGCCAGCAGTTACTCGAAAGGGACTAACAATGAGCAGTTCTTC.

The V gene is TRBV11-3, the J gene TRBJ2-1; a possible D gene is TRBD2 (5 bases). The germline gives CDR1 SGHNT, CDR2 YENEEA. Between the trimmed V and J ends, which lost 0 bases and 3 bases, there was a span of 15 bases. The CDR3 covers 17 residues. The CDR3 is CASSLEGYSGLYNEQFF. The CDR3, as DNA: TGTGCCAGCAGCTTAGAGGGTTACAGCGGACTCTACAATGAGCAGTTCTTC. Full variable domain (outside the CDR3, taken from reference TRBV11-3 and TRBJ2-1): EAGVVQSPRYKIIEKKQPVAFWCNPISGHNTLYWYLQNLGQGPELLIRYENEEAVDDSQLPKDRFSAERLKGVDSTLKIQPAELGDSAVYLCASSLEGYSGLYNEQFFGPGTRLTVL.

The V call is TRBV7-8, the J call TRBJ1-5; TRBD1 agrees at 9 bases. The V and J ends lost 5 bases and 6 bases, in that order; junction bases with no gene match: 8. This CDR3 has 15 amino acids. Germline-derived CDR1 and CDR2 are SGHVS and FQNEAQ. The CDR3 reads CASSPGDRVGQPQHF. The CDR3 coding sequence is TGTGCCAGCAGCCCTGGGGACAGGGTGGGTCAGCCCCAGCATTTT.

The rearrangement joins TRBV18 to TRBJ2-3; D may be TRBD2 (6 bases). This CDR3 has 15 amino acids. Per the germline V gene, CDR1 is KGHSH and CDR2 is LQKENI. V shed 2 bases and J shed 6 bases, with 15 bases lying between them. In DNA, the CDR3 is TGTGCCAGCTCACCAAACCAACTTGGGGGGGATACGCAGTATTTT. It is translated as CASSPNQLGGDTQYF.

The chain uses TRBV28 and TRBJ1-4, with D possibly matching TRBD1 (6 bases). V shed 3 bases and J shed 8 bases, with 13 bases lying between them. CDR1 and CDR2 (germline): MDHEN, SYDVKM. The CDR3 loop spans 14 amino acids. The CDR3 loop is CASSLVEGGEKLFF. In DNA, the CDR3 is TGTGCCAGCAGTTTGGTGGAAGGGGGGGAAAAACTGTTTTTT. The full variable domain, in which reference TRBV28 and TRBJ1-4 provide the parts outside the CDR3, is DVKVTQSSRYLVKRTGEKVFLECVQDMDHENMFWYRQDPGLGLRLIYFSYDVKMKEKGDIPEGYSVSREKKERFSLILESASTNQTSMYLCASSLVEGGEKLFFGSGTQLSVL.

The chain uses TRBV10-3 and TRBJ1-3, with D tentatively TRBD1 (6 bases). This CDR3 spans 15 amino acids. Germline CDR1 is ENHRY and CDR2 is SYGVKD. The V and J ends lost 6 bases and 2 bases respectively, with 14 bases between them. The CDR3 protein is CAIRVQGSAGNTIYF. The CDR3 DNA follows: TGTGCCATCAGGGTCCAGGGGAGTGCTGGAAACACCATATATTTT.

The chain employs TRBV10-1 and TRBJ2-7; TRBD2 matches 11 bases. This CDR3 has 17 amino acids. Germline V gene lookup returns CDR1 WNHNN and CDR2 SYGVQD (reference sequence). V was clipped by 6 bases and J by 6 bases; unmatched bases: 16. Written as DNA, the CDR3 is TGCGCCAGCAGCTCAACGGGACTAGCGGCTCCCTCTGGCGAGCAGTACTTC. Translating it yields CASSSTGLAAPSGEQYF.

This sequence joins TRBV28 and TRBJ1-5; D is uncertain. Trimming pared 5 bases from V and 2 bases from J, leaving 13 bases between. CDR3 size: 15 residues. Germline CDR1 and CDR2: MDHEN and SYDVKM. CDR3 DNA sequence: TGTGCCAGCAGTACCAGTCTTCTCCGCAATCAGCCCCAGCATTTT. As protein: CASSTSLLRNQPQHF.